The 24 T cell receptor beta chains below all came from one sample that was sequenced in a study of T cells in Graves' hyperthyroidism and ophthalmopathy. Regions amplified from RNA transcripts were the TCR beta CDR3 regions. TCR CDR3 regions were first amplified by RT-PCR with HTBI primers. Each CDR3 protein gets one entry after TCRdb re-called the multiplex PCR reads with MiXCR. In the table there are approximately 600,000 distinct CDR3 sequences, around 21% of which are singletons. Sequences were obtained from blood. The receptors were gathered from a man aged 30 to 39 with Graves' ophthalmopathy.

There are a few counts of this clonotype. The rearrangement links TRBV2 to TRBJ2-7; unclear D gene. V was shortened by 2 bases and J by 2 bases, with 7 bases between the two germline ends. The CDR3 totals 13 residues. Germline V CDR1 and CDR2: SNHLY, FYNNEI. The CDR3 region is CASSESIPYEQYF. The CDR3 DNA reads TGTGCCAGCAGTGAATCGATACCCTACGAGCAGTACTTC. Supplemented by reference TRBV2 and TRBJ2-7, the full variable domain reads EPEVTQTPSHQVTQMGQEVILRCVPISNHLYFYWYRQILGQKVEFLVSFYNNEISEKSEIFDDQFSVERPDGSNFTLKIRSTKLEDSAMYFCASSESIPYEQYFGPGTRLTVT.

The table lists this clonotype with a few counts. CDR3 DNA sequence: TGTGCCACCCGGACAGGGGGCCGTGGGGCCAACGTCCTGACTTTC. It is translated as CATRTGGRGANVLTF. V gene TRBV2 combines with J gene TRBJ2-6, with 11 nucleotides matching TRBD1. V trimming: 10 bases; J trimming: 3 bases; junction bases outside the gene matches: 5. Germline V gives CDR1 SNHLY, CDR2 FYNNEI. CDR3 length equals 15 residues.

The V gene is TRBV6-1, the J gene TRBJ1-2, with 10 bases that match TRBD1. From germline, CDR1 is MNHNS and CDR2 SASEGT. This CDR3 is 16 amino acids long. The V and J ends lost 6 bases and 1 base, in that order; junction bases with no gene match: 8. DNA for the CDR3: TGTGCCAGCAGAATCCCCGGGACAGGGGATAACTATGGCTACACCTTC. Translating it yields CASRIPGTGDNYGYTF.

Many counts were recorded for this clonotype. This rearrangement joins TRBV2 to TRBJ2-3; 12 bases fit TRBD2. Germline CDR1 is SNHLY and CDR2 is FYNNEI. This CDR3 contains 16 residues. The V segment lost 4 bases and the J segment 6 bases; nucleotides outside the gene matches: 8. The CDR3 loop reads CASSVRLAGVGDTQYF. In nucleotides, the CDR3 is TGTGCCAGCAGTGTTCGACTAGCGGGAGTGGGGGATACGCAGTATTTT.

The chain is built from TRBV2 and TRBJ2-1; D gene ambiguous. Germline V lookup: CDR1 SNHLY, CDR2 FYNNEI. The ends were cut back, 4 bases at V and 8 bases at J, with 18 bases in the middle. The CDR3 has 15 amino acids. The CDR3 protein is CASSVMTLDSDEQFF. The CDR3, as DNA: TGTGCCAGCAGTGTGATGACTCTTGACTCTGATGAGCAGTTCTTC.

This clonotype came up a few times. The CDR3 coding sequence is TGCGCCAGCAGCCCTTACGGGGGGAGGAGCACAGATACGCAGTATTTT. This codes for CASSPYGGRSTDTQYF. The chain joins TRBV5-1 to TRBJ2-3; 7 bases align to TRBD2. The CDR3 loop spans 16 amino acids. Per germline, CDR1 SGHRS and CDR2 YFSETQ. Germline trimming cut 4 bases from V and 0 bases from J; bases unmatched to any gene: 8.

A few counts support this clonotype. The chain uses TRBV19 and TRBJ1-1; D uncertain. The CDR3 extends over 13 amino acids. The V gene lost 5 bases and the J gene lost 0 bases, with 7 bases spanning the gap. Germline V gene sequence: CDR1 LNHDA, CDR2 SQIVND (reference sequence). The CDR3 protein is CASSPIMNTEAFF. CDR3 sequence (DNA): TGTGCCAGTAGTCCAATAATGAACACTGAAGCTTTCTTT.

This clonotype was counted a few times. This rearrangement joins TRBV7-2 to TRBJ2-5; no clear D. Germline-derived CDR1 and CDR2 are SGHTA and FQGNSA. This CDR3 is built from 16 residues. V dropped 3 bases and J dropped 0 bases, with 14 bases sitting between them. The DNA for the CDR3 is TGTGCCAGCAGCTTTGACGGACCACCGTACCAAGAGACCCAGTACTTC. Its protein is CASSFDGPPYQETQYF.

Ten or more counts support this clonotype. The J gene is TRBJ1-5, the V gene TRBV12-3 or TRBV12-4, with 9 positions matching TRBD1. The CDR3 length is 15 residues. Unmatched junction bases numbered 3, after V lost 5 bases and J lost 1 base. CDR3 sequence reads: CASSEQGASNQPQHF. CDR3 nucleotides: TGTGCCAGCAGTGAACAGGGGGCAAGCAATCAGCCCCAGCATTTT.

The chain carries TRBV11-2 and TRBJ2-2; 8 bases are a match to TRBD1. From germline, CDR1 is SGHAT and CDR2 FQNNGV. This CDR3 region has 14 residues. V was clipped by 5 bases and J by 8 bases; unmatched bases: 7. The CDR3: CASSHRDRGGELFF. The DNA of the CDR3 is TGTGCCAGCAGCCATAGAGACAGGGGTGGGGAGCTGTTTTTT.

V gene TRBV25-1 combines with J gene TRBJ2-1; no reliable D call. V lost 2 bases to trimming and J lost 13 bases, with 15 bases between them. Germline V gene lookup returns CDR1 MGHDK and CDR2 SYGVNS. The CDR3 has 13 amino acids. CDR3: CASSEGPNINQFF. The CDR3 DNA follows: TGTGCCAGCAGTGAAGGACCTAATATCAATCAGTTCTTC.

The gene calls are TRBV20-1 and TRBJ1-4; a weak D match, TRBD1 (5 bases). CDR1 and CDR2 (germline): DFQATT, SNEGSKA (reference sequence). Trimming shortened V by 1 base and J by 7 bases, and 13 bases separated the two germline ends. The CDR3 is 14 amino acids. The CDR3 DNA is TGCAGTGCTAGAGGGGGCAGGGAAGGTGAAAAACTGTTTTTT. This translates into CSARGGREGEKLFF.

This clonotype was counted at least ten times. The rearrangement uses TRBV12-3 or TRBV12-4 and TRBJ1-1; D uncertain. The length of the CDR3 is 12 residues. Trimming took off 3 bases at V and 6 bases at J, with 8 bases between the two ends. The CDR3 coding sequence is TGTGCCAGCAGTTTGTCTCTGCCTGAAGCTTTCTTT. Translating it yields CASSLSLPEAFF.

This clonotype has ten or more counts. The chain carries TRBV2 and TRBJ2-7; 10 positions match TRBD2. J lost 2 bases, V lost 3 bases, and 7 bases had no gene match. CDR1 SNHLY and CDR2 FYNNEI come from the germline V gene. This CDR3 contains 16 residues. This CDR3 reads CASSDSSGGNAYEQYF. The CDR3 DNA follows: TGTGCCAGCAGTGATTCTAGCGGGGGAAATGCCTACGAGCAGTACTTC. The variable domain in full, completed from reference TRBV2 and TRBJ2-7, reads EPEVTQTPSHQVTQMGQEVILRCVPISNHLYFYWYRQILGQKVEFLVSFYNNEISEKSEIFDDQFSVERPDGSNFTLKIRSTKLEDSAMYFCASSDSSGGNAYEQYFGPGTRLTVT.

This clonotype has only one observation. Without the conserved terminal phenylalanine or tryptophan, this CDR3 likely stems from a read error. The genes are TRBV20-1 and TRBJ2-5; D perhaps matches TRBD2 (5 bases). Germline lookup yields CDR1 DFQATT and CDR2 SNEGSKA (reference sequence). Trimming removed 4 bases at V and 5 bases at J, with 11 bases between. CDR3 length: 12 residues. The CDR3 nucleotides read TGCAGTGCTATGGACTGGATGGAGACCCAGTACCTC. Translated: CSAMDWMETQYL.

This clonotype was seen more than once but under ten times. The rearrangement joins TRBV29-1 to TRBJ2-7; D gene unclear. The CDR3 loop spans 11 amino acids. Trimming left V 5 bases short and J 5 bases short, with 10 bases between. Germline loops: CDR1 SQVTM, CDR2 ANQGSEA. CDR3 protein: CSVYSPNEQYF. DNA of the CDR3: TGCAGCGTTTACTCCCCAAACGAGCAGTACTTC.

This clonotype showed up just a few times. This sequence joins TRBV18 and TRBJ2-7; D not certain. V was trimmed by 0 bases and J by 2 bases, leaving 11 bases between them. CDR1 KGHSH and CDR2 LQKENI come from the germline V gene. The CDR3 spans 15 residues. The CDR3 is CASSPPGIFPYEQYF. The CDR3 coding sequence is TGTGCCAGCTCACCACCAGGGATTTTTCCCTACGAGCAGTACTTC.

This clonotype was picked up many times. V gene TRBV13 combines with J gene TRBJ2-7; 7 bases match TRBD2. With 2 bases clipped from V and 2 bases from J, the junction kept 3 bases outside the gene matches. Per the germline V gene, CDR1 is PRHDT and CDR2 is FYEKMQ (reference sequence). The CDR3 sequence is 14 residues long. The CDR3 here is CASSLSGETYEQYF. The CDR3 DNA is TGTGCCAGCAGCTTAAGCGGGGAAACCTACGAGCAGTACTTC.

This clonotype was detected many times. The chain recombines TRBV6-2 or TRBV6-3 with TRBJ1-3, with D possibly being TRBD1 (5 bases). Germline loops: CDR1 MNHEY, CDR2 SVGEGT. Trimming stripped 2 bases from V and 4 bases from J, with 9 bases between. This CDR3 region has 14 residues. CDR3 nucleotides: TGTGCCAGCAGTTACGGGGGAACCGGAAACACCATATATTTT. It yields the protein CASSYGGTGNTIYF.

The genes are TRBV7-2 and TRBJ1-1, with D possibly being TRBD1 (5 bases). Germline V gene sequence: CDR1 SGHTA, CDR2 FQGNSA. The CDR3 loop spans 14 amino acids. The V gene lost 5 bases and the J gene lost 5 bases, with 15 bases spanning the gap. Here the CDR3 DNA reads TGTGCCAGCAGCCGACCTCAGACAGCTACTGAAGCTTTCTTT. Protein sequence: CASSRPQTATEAFF.

This clonotype was observed a few times. A junction end diverges from the germline sequence, so it may reflect a read error. The chain is built from TRBV20-1 and TRBJ1-6; D is ambiguous. The CDR3 runs to 15 residues. The germline V gene has CDR1 DFQATT and CDR2 SNEGSKA (reference sequence). The CDR3, as DNA: TGCAGTGCTAGAGGTCCGGAGGCATATAATCCACCCCTCCACTTT. It is translated as CSARGPEAYNPPLHF.

This chain joins TRBV20-1 and TRBJ2-5; 11 nucleotides agree with TRBD2. CDR1 is DFQATT and CDR2 is SNEGSKA in the germline V gene (reference sequence). V was pared by 6 bases and J by 3 bases, with 9 bases of the junction left unmatched. CDR3 length: 15 amino acids. CDR3 amino acids: CSAQLAGGREETQYF. Written as DNA, the CDR3 is TGCAGTGCCCAATTAGCGGGAGGGAGGGAAGAGACCCAGTACTTC.

This clonotype was recorded a few times. The chain employs TRBV12-3 or TRBV12-4 and TRBJ1-3; D may be TRBD1 (6 bases). V gave up 4 bases and J gave up 2 bases, with 9 bases separating them. The CDR3 spans 14 residues. Here the CDR3 DNA reads TGTGCCAGCAGTTACAGGGCCGCTGGAAACACCATATATTTT. Its translation is CASSYRAAGNTIYF.

This rearrangement joins TRBV28 to TRBJ1-5, with D perhaps matching TRBD1 (6 bases). The germline gives CDR1 MDHEN, CDR2 SYDVKM. This CDR3 region has 16 residues. Trimming shortened V by 6 bases and J by 2 bases, and 17 bases separated the two germline ends. In DNA, the CDR3 is TGTGCCAGCAGCCAAAATTACAGGGATGGCAATCAGCCCCAGCATTTT. It encodes CASSQNYRDGNQPQHF.